The 6 T cell receptor beta chains in this list originate from one sample, sequenced in a study of blood T cell repertoires in COVID-19 (dated by TCRdb to about 2020). The library came from the immunoSEQ multiplex PCR assay. TCRdb obtained this table from immuneACCESS and retained in-frame rearrangements with V and J assigned. These tables miss some clones; where compared with another copy, unresolved V genes account for less than half of the shortfall, and the remainder is unexplained. The sample has fewer than 55,000 clones on record, about 71% of them singletons. The biggest ten clones account for around 9.4% of the sample. Sequencing was carried out using peripheral blood. Source of these receptors: a woman in her 70s with acute or convalescent COVID-19.

The rearrangement links TRBV3-1 (or the pseudogene TRBV3-2) to TRBJ2-7; 7 bases align to TRBD1. V was clipped by 5 bases and J by 12 bases; unmatched bases: 10. Germline CDR1 and CDR2: LGHDT and YNNKEL (reference sequence). The CDR3 spans 12 residues. The CDR3 DNA sequence: TGTGCCAGCAGCAGAGACAGGGACCCGCGGTACTTC. The encoded protein is CASSRDRDPRYF.

This clone was detected many times. V is TRBV20-1 and J is TRBJ1-1; D is unclear. This CDR3 spans 15 amino acids. Germline CDR1 DFQATT, CDR2 SNEGSKA (reference sequence). The germline V and J ends were trimmed by 3 bases and 1 base, with 15 bases remaining between them. CDR3 region: CSASGALASNTEAFF. In nucleotides, the CDR3 is TGCAGTGCTAGTGGTGCTTTAGCCTCGAACACTGAAGCTTTCTTT.

The chain links TRBV6-1 to TRBJ1-6; D ambiguous. The V and J ends lost 4 bases and 0 bases respectively, with 13 bases between them. The CDR3 covers 17 residues. Germline-derived CDR1 and CDR2 are MNHNS and SASEGT. The CDR3 region is CASSAGRVPSYNSPLHF. The CDR3 DNA reads as TGTGCCAGCAGTGCTGGCCGGGTTCCCTCCTATAATTCACCCCTCCACTTT.

The chain joins TRBV3-1 (or the pseudogene TRBV3-2) to TRBJ1-6; TRBD1 matches 7 bases. V was clipped by 2 bases and J by 7 bases; unmatched bases: 2. This CDR3 has 14 residues. CDR1 and CDR2 from the germline V gene are LGHDT and YNNKEL (reference sequence). The CDR3: CASSQRTGNSPLHF. CDR3 DNA: TGTGCCAGCAGCCAACGGACAGGAAATTCACCCCTCCACTTT.

The chain links TRBV28 to TRBJ2-5; TRBD1 agrees at 7 bases. This CDR3 contains 14 residues. V was clipped by 5 bases and J by 4 bases; unmatched bases: 7. Germline CDR1 reads MDHEN; CDR2 reads SYDVKM. This chain's CDR3 is CASSRTGDGETQYF. CDR3 nucleotides: TGTGCCAGCAGTAGAACAGGGGATGGAGAGACCCAGTACTTC.

This clone was seen a handful of times. The chain joins TRBV6-1 to TRBJ1-5; no reliable D call. The CDR3 runs 15 residues. Per the germline V gene, CDR1 is MNHNS and CDR2 is SASEGT. V lost 3 bases to trimming and J lost 0 bases, with 9 bases between them. The CDR3 DNA reads TGTGCCAGCAGTGAGGGAGGAGATAGCAATCAGCCCCAGCATTTT. This encodes CASSEGGDSNQPQHF.